Presented here are 13 T cell receptor beta chains from one specimen sequenced in a study of shared clonotypes between healthy human individuals. CD8 cells regarded as naive lacked CD45RO, were positively chosen for CCR7, and omitted terminally differentiated effector memory CD45RA+ cells. Only in-frame clones appear in the TCRdb table, and some are missing; sequencing was by immunoSEQ multiplex PCR. The top ten hold under 0.25% of the sample, which has 760,000 or so clones, approximately 96% seen once. Specimen: naive CD8+ T cells sorted from blood. The receptors here all came from a man between 25 and 39 years old in good health.

In DNA form, the CDR3 reads TGTGCCAGCAGTCCCGGCATGGGATACAATGAGCAGTTCTTC. Translated: CASSPGMGYNEQFF. This rearrangement joins TRBV27 to TRBJ2-1; no clear D. Germline V gene sequence: CDR1 MNHEY, CDR2 SMNVEV (reference sequence). V gave up 5 bases and J gave up 4 bases, with 12 bases separating them. This CDR3 is 14 amino acids long.

On this clone: Within the sample, other DNA sequences also encode this same CDR3. CDR3 residues: CASSLGTGTYEQYF. The CDR3 DNA sequence: TGTGCCAGCAGCTTAGGGACAGGGACCTACGAGCAGTACTTC. The rearrangement joins TRBV7-8 to TRBJ2-7, with TRBD1 matching over 8 bases. Germline V gene sequence: CDR1 SGHVS, CDR2 FQNEAQ. The V and J ends lost 1 base and 2 bases, in that order; junction bases with no gene match: 1. This CDR3 contains 14 residues.

This rearrangement joins TRBV6-5 to TRBJ2-7; D is undetermined. The CDR3 is made up of 13 amino acids. V lost 10 bases and J 0 bases, leaving 13 bases between the germline ends. CDR1 and CDR2 from the germline V gene are MNHEY and SVGAGI. The CDR3 protein is CATHDTRSYEQYF. The CDR3 DNA reads TGTGCCACCCACGACACCCGCTCCTACGAGCAGTACTTC.

This clone was detected once. The gene calls are TRBV2 and TRBJ1-1, with D perhaps matching TRBD1 (6 bases). V was pared by 7 bases and J by 8 bases, with 20 bases between. The CDR3 runs 14 residues. CDR1 and CDR2 (germline): SNHLY, FYNNEI. In DNA, the CDR3 is TGTGCCAGCATAACTTCGGGGGGCCAACTGGAAGCTTTCTTT. Translated: CASITSGGQLEAFF.

V and J are TRBV2 and TRBJ1-4; D perhaps matches TRBD1 (5 bases). From germline, CDR1 is SNHLY and CDR2 FYNNEI. This CDR3 spans 10 amino acids. V shed 8 bases and J shed 13 bases, with 11 bases lying between them. CDR3 amino acids: CASSGKRLFF. The CDR3 region has the DNA TGTGCCAGCTCAGGGAAGCGACTGTTTTTT. Based on the CDR3 plus reference TRBV2 and TRBJ1-4, the full variable domain is EPEVTQTPSHQVTQMGQEVILRCVPISNHLYFYWYRQILGQKVEFLVSFYNNEISEKSEIFDDQFSVERPDGSNFTLKIRSTKLEDSAMYFCASSGKRLFFGSGTQLSVL.

The chain joins TRBV13 to TRBJ1-5; a weak D match, TRBD1 (6 bases). The V gene lost 5 bases and the J gene lost 3 bases, with 11 bases spanning the gap. CDR3 length: 14 residues. Germline assignment: CDR1 PRHDT and CDR2 FYEKMQ (reference sequence). Written as DNA, the CDR3 is TGTGCCAGCAGCCACCGGGACAACAATCAGCCCCAGCATTTT. Its protein product is CASSHRDNNQPQHF. Using reference TRBV13 and TRBJ1-5 for the parts outside the CDR3, the full variable domain is AAGVIQSPRHLIKEKRETATLKCYPIPRHDTVYWYQQGPGQDPQFLISFYEKMQSDKGSIPDRFSAQQFSDYHSELNMSSLELGDSALYFCASSHRDNNQPQHFGDGTRLSIL.

The CDR3 region is CASSQEVVAAYNEQFF. The CDR3 DNA follows: TGTGCCAGCAGCCAAGAGGTAGTAGCGGCCTACAATGAGCAGTTCTTC. The chain combines TRBV14 with TRBJ2-1; maybe TRBD2 (6 bases). The CDR3 consists of 16 residues. The V gene lost 0 bases and the J gene lost 2 bases, with 11 bases spanning the gap. The germline CDR1 and CDR2 sequences are SGHDN and FVKESK.

The chain combines TRBV7-9 with TRBJ2-5, with 10 bases fitting TRBD2. Looked up from germline, CDR1 is SEHNR and CDR2 is FQNEAQ (reference sequence). J gave up 5 bases and V 1 base, and 7 bases lay outside the gene matches. The CDR3 is 16 amino acids. In nucleotides, the CDR3 is TGTGCCAGCAGCTTAGTAAGCGGGAGGGCCTGGGAGACCCAGTACTTC. This sequence encodes CASSLVSGRAWETQYF.

The chain couples TRBV29-1 to TRBJ1-1, with D perhaps matching TRBD1 (6 bases). The CDR3 runs 13 residues. V lost 7 bases, J lost 6 bases, and 18 bases lay in between. Germline CDR1 reads SQVTM; CDR2 reads ANQGSEA. The CDR3 reads CSAHRDINAEAFF. The CDR3, as DNA: TGCAGCGCGCACCGGGACATCAACGCTGAAGCTTTCTTT.

The V gene is TRBV29-1, the J gene TRBJ2-1; 7 nucleotides line up with TRBD2. The CDR3 covers 12 residues. J gave up 6 bases and V 3 bases, and 2 bases lay outside the gene matches. CDR1 is SQVTM, CDR2 ANQGSEA, per germline. CDR3 residues: CSVDASGNEQFF. DNA of the CDR3: TGCAGCGTTGACGCTAGCGGCAATGAGCAGTTCTTC.

V gene TRBV6-1 combines with J gene TRBJ2-1, with 10 bases identical to TRBD2. The germline gives CDR1 MNHNS, CDR2 SASEGT. V lost 8 bases and J lost 4; bases outside the gene matches: 8. This CDR3 comprises 15 residues. CDR3: CASVGGLADYNEQFF. CDR3 sequence (DNA): TGTGCCAGCGTGGGTGGACTAGCGGATTACAATGAGCAGTTCTTC.

The V gene is TRBV14, the J gene TRBJ2-1; D possibly corresponds to TRBD2 (6 bases). Germline CDR1 reads SGHDN; CDR2 reads FVKESK. V lost 0 bases, J lost 4 bases, and 22 bases lay in between. This CDR3 contains 19 residues. The CDR3 nucleotides are TGTGCCAGCAGCCAAGATGGGGAAGGTGTAGCGGAATATTACAATGAGCAGTTCTTC. This codes for CASSQDGEGVAEYYNEQFF.

V and J are TRBV9 and TRBJ1-4; perhaps TRBD1 as D (6 bases). The CDR3 covers 15 residues. Trimming pared 0 bases from V and 4 bases from J, leaving 10 bases between. Germline-derived CDR1 and CDR2 are SGDLS and YYNGEE. The CDR3 coding sequence is TGTGCCAGCAGCGTAGGGACAGCCGTTAATGAAAAACTGTTTTTT. This codes for CASSVGTAVNEKLFF.